Listed here are 30 T cell receptor beta chains from one sample, sequenced in a study of technical replicates of blood from a handful of donors. The table came from immunoSEQ multiplex PCR; TCRdb's copy has only in-frame clones and leaves some out. The table has about 97,000 clones, around 96% seen once. Sequencing input: T cells isolated from PBMCs. Receptors originate from a human donor in good health.

V is TRBV10-3 and J is TRBJ2-3; D is ambiguous. Germline CDR1 and CDR2: ENHRY and SYGVKD. V lost 0 bases, J lost 0 bases, and 4 bases lay in between. This CDR3 is 14 amino acids long. As DNA, the CDR3 is TGTGCCATCAGTGAGTCTCTAAGCACAGATACGCAGTATTTT. Protein product: CAISESLSTDTQYF.

The rearrangement links TRBV29-1 to TRBJ2-5; a possible D gene is TRBD2 (5 bases). Germline assignment: CDR1 SQVTM and CDR2 ANQGSEA. The V end was cut by 1 base, the J end by 1 base, with 10 bases between. This CDR3 is built from 14 residues. CDR3 sequence reads: CSVEVSGGQETQYF. CDR3 nucleotide sequence: TGCAGCGTTGAAGTCTCAGGAGGCCAAGAGACCCAGTACTTC.

The rearrangement joins TRBV19 to TRBJ1-4, with no clear D. This CDR3 region has 15 residues. V shed 2 bases and J shed 0 bases, with 7 bases lying between them. The germline gives CDR1 LNHDA, CDR2 SQIVND (reference sequence). The CDR3 reads CASSIFLATNEKLFF. The CDR3 coding sequence is TGTGCCAGTAGTATATTTTTAGCAACTAATGAAAAACTGTTTTTT.

This clone was observed once. V gene TRBV9 combines with J gene TRBJ1-2; perhaps TRBD1 as D (5 bases). CDR3 length: 15 residues. V was pared by 0 bases and J by 5 bases, with 14 bases between. Germline-derived CDR1 and CDR2 are SGDLS and YYNGEE. The CDR3 sequence is CASSVGGASIYGYTF. In DNA, the CDR3 is TGTGCCAGCAGCGTAGGTGGGGCCTCGATTTATGGCTACACCTTC. The full variable domain, with the rest looked up from reference TRBV9 and TRBJ1-2, is DSGVTQTPKHLITATGQRVTLRCSPRSGDLSVYWYQQSLDQGLQFLIQYYNGEERAKGNILERFSAQQFPDLHSELNLSSLELGDSALYFCASSVGGASIYGYTFGSGTRLTVV.

This chain links TRBV28 with TRBJ2-3; 7 bases map to TRBD2. Per the germline V gene, CDR1 is MDHEN and CDR2 is SYDVKM. The CDR3 contains 12 residues. V shed 3 bases and J 11 bases; nucleotides not matched to a gene: 5. CDR3 nucleotides: TGTGCCAGCAGTTTGTCTAGCGGAAAGCAGTATTTT. Translating it yields CASSLSSGKQYF.

This chain connects TRBV6-6 to TRBJ1-2, with 9 positions matching TRBD1. Germline V lookup: CDR1 MNHNY, CDR2 SVGAGI (reference sequence). After removal of 6 bases from V and 7 bases from J, the junction contained 6 bases not matched to a gene. This CDR3 is built from 13 residues. The CDR3 protein is CASRQGQGGGYTF. The CDR3 bases are TGTGCCAGCAGACAGGGACAGGGTGGTGGCTACACCTTC.

This clone was detected only once. The V call is TRBV27, the J call TRBJ2-2; D call uncertain. From germline, CDR1 is MNHEY and CDR2 SMNVEV (reference sequence). The CDR3 sequence is 14 residues long. V gave up 5 bases and J gave up 7 bases, with 14 bases separating them. CDR3 protein: CASSGLIGGGELFF. For the CDR3, the DNA is TGTGCCAGCAGTGGTCTGATCGGTGGCGGGGAGCTGTTTTTT.

The J gene is TRBJ1-5, the V gene TRBV19; D is uncertain. Germline lookup yields CDR1 LNHDA and CDR2 SQIVND (reference sequence). This CDR3 has 13 residues. V was trimmed by 6 bases and J by 3 bases, leaving 9 bases between them. CDR3 residues: CASRSGHNQPQHF. The DNA for the CDR3 is TGTGCCAGTAGATCAGGCCACAATCAGCCCCAGCATTTT. Full variable domain (remainder filled in from reference TRBV19 and TRBJ1-5): DGGITQSPKYLFRKEGQNVTLSCEQNLNHDAMYWYRQDPGQGLRLIYYSQIVNDFQKGDIAEGYSVSREKKESFPLTVTSAQKNPTAFYLCASRSGHNQPQHFGDGTRLSIL.

This clone was observed once. The chain carries TRBV6-1 and TRBJ2-1; 9 nucleotides match TRBD2. The length of the CDR3 is 16 residues. V dropped 2 bases and J dropped 6; count of bases not matched to a gene: 8. Germline assignment: CDR1 MNHNS and CDR2 SASEGT. The CDR3 reads CASSEWNSGSGNEQFF. As DNA, the CDR3 is TGTGCCAGCAGTGAATGGAATAGCGGGAGTGGCAATGAGCAGTTCTTC.

J is TRBJ1-5 and V is TRBV28; D is possibly TRBD1 (5 bases). Germline lookup yields CDR1 MDHEN and CDR2 SYDVKM. The CDR3 sequence is 18 residues long. V was pared by 4 bases and J by 0 bases, with 19 bases between. CDR3 residues: CASSYSDSPYYSNQPQHF. CDR3 in DNA: TGTGCCAGCAGTTACTCCGACAGTCCCTACTATAGCAATCAGCCCCAGCATTTT.

The chain uses TRBV4-2 and TRBJ2-5, with TRBD2 matching 15 bases. Germline V gene sequence: CDR1 LGHNA, CDR2 YNFKEQ. The CDR3 has 16 amino acids. V was clipped by 1 base and J by 4 bases; unmatched bases: 1. The CDR3 nucleotides are TGTGCCAGCAGCCAAGTGGGACTAGCGGGAGGAGAGACCCAGTACTTC. Translating it yields CASSQVGLAGGETQYF.

The J gene is TRBJ1-2, the V gene TRBV7-3; D gene uncertain. V was clipped by 5 bases and J by 7 bases, with 14 bases between them. The CDR3 sequence is 13 residues long. The germline gives CDR1 SGHTA, CDR2 FQGTGA. CDR3 in amino acids: CASSPTFGGGYTF. The CDR3 DNA sequence: TGTGCCAGCAGCCCGACTTTCGGAGGTGGCTACACCTTC.

The J gene is TRBJ1-1, the V gene TRBV5-4; 10 nucleotides agree with TRBD1. V dropped 4 bases and J dropped 8; count of bases not matched to a gene: 5. The CDR3 extends over 13 amino acids. CDR1 SGHNT and CDR2 YYREEE come from the germline V gene (reference sequence). In DNA, the CDR3 is TGTGCCAGCAGCCAGACAGGGGGCGCGGAAGCTTTCTTT. The encoded protein is CASSQTGGAEAFF.

This clone was seen a single time. The chain joins TRBV4-1 to TRBJ2-1, with D perhaps TRBD2 (6 bases). The CDR3 loop spans 15 amino acids. Germline V lookup: CDR1 MGHRA, CDR2 YSYEKL. V was clipped by 1 base and J by 10 bases, with 17 bases between them. CDR3 residues: CASSQGAEGWGEQFF. Here the CDR3 DNA reads TGCGCCAGCAGCCAAGGGGCGGAGGGATGGGGGGAGCAGTTCTTC.

This chain uses TRBV7-2 with TRBJ2-7; 13 bases are shared with TRBD2. The V and J ends lost 5 bases and 5 bases, in that order; junction bases with no gene match: 3. The CDR3 has 14 residues. Germline values: CDR1 SGHTA, CDR2 FQGNSA. CDR3 nucleotides: TGTGCCAGCAGCGGACTAGCGGGAGCGGACGAGCAGTACTTC. It specifies CASSGLAGADEQYF.

The chain carries TRBV12-5 and TRBJ2-3, with 7 nucleotides matching TRBD1. This CDR3 has 14 residues. Trimming cost V 6 bases and J 5 bases; bases outside gene matches: 8. Germline V gene sequence: CDR1 LGHNT, CDR2 FRNRAP. As DNA, the CDR3 is TGTGCTAGTGGCCGTGGACAGGCTGGAGATACGCAGTATTTT. As protein: CASGRGQAGDTQYF.

The rearrangement uses TRBV19 and TRBJ2-1; 7 bases fit TRBD2. Looked up from germline, CDR1 is LNHDA and CDR2 is SQIVND (reference sequence). With 3 bases clipped from V and 2 bases from J, the junction kept 4 bases outside the gene matches. The CDR3 sequence is 15 residues long. The CDR3 DNA follows: TGTGCCAGTAGTATCACTAGCGCCGCCTACAATGAGCAGTTCTTC. Encoded protein: CASSITSAAYNEQFF.

The chain joins TRBV27 to TRBJ2-2, with TRBD2 identical over 11 bases. CDR1 MNHEY and CDR2 SMNVEV come from the germline V gene (reference sequence). This CDR3 has 16 residues. The V and J ends lost 5 bases and 6 bases, in that order; junction bases with no gene match: 8. CDR3 residues: CASSLTSGSQPGELFF. The CDR3 bases are TGTGCCAGCAGTCTTACTAGCGGGAGTCAGCCCGGGGAGCTGTTTTTT.

This chain joins TRBV7-2 and TRBJ1-2; 7 bases map to TRBD1. Unmatched junction bases numbered 8, after V lost 6 bases and J lost 4 bases. The CDR3 is made up of 14 amino acids. Germline V lookup: CDR1 SGHTA, CDR2 FQGNSA. CDR3 protein: CASSSQTGSYGYTF. CDR3 bases: TGTGCCAGCAGTTCTCAGACAGGGTCCTATGGCTACACCTTC.

The chain has TRBV19 and TRBJ2-4; 7 bases are shared with TRBD2. V was clipped by 3 bases and J by 6 bases; unmatched bases: 5. The CDR3 covers 14 residues. Germline CDR1 reads LNHDA; CDR2 reads SQIVND (reference sequence). The CDR3 loop is CASSIGEGRNIQYF. CDR3 sequence (DNA): TGTGCCAGTAGTATCGGGGAGGGGAGAAACATTCAGTACTTC.

This chain joins TRBV6-1 and TRBJ2-2; 9 nucleotides align to TRBD2. This CDR3 comprises 16 residues. Germline values: CDR1 MNHNS, CDR2 SASEGT. V dropped 0 bases and J dropped 7; count of bases not matched to a gene: 6. The CDR3 loop is CASSEAGLARYGELFF. Written as DNA, the CDR3 is TGTGCCAGCAGTGAAGCAGGACTAGCGCGCTACGGGGAGCTGTTTTTT.

The V call is TRBV29-1, the J call TRBJ2-7, with D possibly matching TRBD1 (5 bases). The ends were cut back, 6 bases at V and 2 bases at J, with 11 bases in the middle. From germline, CDR1 is SQVTM and CDR2 ANQGSEA. This CDR3 is 12 amino acids long. This CDR3 reads CSVQDYTYEQYF. The DNA of the CDR3 is TGCAGCGTACAGGATTACACCTACGAGCAGTACTTC.

The CDR3 reads CAWSVVDFQFYNEQFF. The CDR3 DNA sequence: TGTGCCTGGAGTGTAGTAGACTTTCAATTCTACAATGAGCAGTTCTTC. The chain joins TRBV30 to TRBJ2-1, with D uncertain. The CDR3 consists of 16 residues. The germline V gene encodes CDR1 GTSNPN and CDR2 SVGIG (reference sequence). The germline V and J ends were trimmed by 0 bases and 3 bases, with 15 bases remaining between them.

This chain uses TRBV11-1 with TRBJ2-1, with 10 bases identical to TRBD2. Germline V gene sequence: CDR1 SGHAT, CDR2 FQDESV (reference sequence). V shed 8 bases, J shed 8 bases, and the junction held 12 bases outside the gene matches. This CDR3 has 15 amino acids. For the CDR3, the DNA is TGTGCCAGCGGATTTAGCGGGAGGAAGGAGGATGAGCAGTTCTTC. This encodes CASGFSGRKEDEQFF.

The chain recombines TRBV27 with TRBJ1-2; D is undetermined. Germline-derived CDR1 and CDR2 are MNHEY and SMNVEV (reference sequence). Trimming stripped 4 bases from V and 3 bases from J, with 9 bases between. The CDR3 totals 13 residues. CDR3 coding DNA: TGTGCCAGCAGTTCACACCCACACTATGGCTACACCTTC. Amino acids: CASSSHPHYGYTF.

CDR3 amino acids: CASSFREGRDTQYF. The CDR3, as DNA: TGTGCCAGCAGCTTCCGGGAGGGCCGAGATACGCAGTATTTT. The rearrangement links TRBV7-2 to TRBJ2-3; 8 bases are a match to TRBD2. The CDR3 sequence is 14 residues long. Per the germline V gene, CDR1 is SGHTA and CDR2 is FQGNSA. V gave up 3 bases and J gave up 5 bases; unmatched junction bases: 4.

V is TRBV6-1 and J is TRBJ2-7; 7 bases match TRBD1. V lost 1 base to trimming and J lost 2 bases; unmatched junction nucleotides: 5. Germline CDR1 is MNHNS and CDR2 is SASEGT. The CDR3 contains 15 residues. The CDR3 reads CASSEVRDSAYEQYF. The CDR3 DNA is TGTGCCAGCAGTGAAGTTAGGGACAGCGCCTACGAGCAGTACTTC.

Only one count was recorded for this clone. This chain uses TRBV7-2 with TRBJ2-6; 9 nucleotides align to TRBD1. The germline gives CDR1 SGHTA, CDR2 FQGNSA. This CDR3 has 18 amino acids. V dropped 3 bases and J dropped 0; count of bases not matched to a gene: 6. This CDR3 is CASSLGDRELSGANVLTF. The DNA for the CDR3 is TGTGCCAGCAGCTTGGGGGACAGGGAGCTCTCTGGGGCCAACGTCCTGACTTTC.

The chain combines TRBV15 with TRBJ2-1, with D hard to call. Trimming took 5 bases from V and 4 from J, leaving 6 bases between them. This CDR3 region has 12 residues. The germline CDR1 and CDR2 sequences are LNHNV and YYDKDF (reference sequence). CDR3 sequence: CATSPRYNEQFF. In nucleotides, the CDR3 is TGTGCCACCAGCCCTAGATACAATGAGCAGTTCTTC.

This clone was counted a single time. The genes are TRBV28 and TRBJ2-7, with 7 bases that match TRBD1. The CDR3 extends over 15 amino acids. V shed 8 bases and J 1 base; nucleotides not matched to a gene: 11. Germline CDR1 and CDR2: MDHEN and SYDVKM. The CDR3 coding sequence is TGTGCCAGCTACGGCGCTGGGGACAGTTCCTACGAGCAGTACTTC. It yields the protein CASYGAGDSSYEQYF.